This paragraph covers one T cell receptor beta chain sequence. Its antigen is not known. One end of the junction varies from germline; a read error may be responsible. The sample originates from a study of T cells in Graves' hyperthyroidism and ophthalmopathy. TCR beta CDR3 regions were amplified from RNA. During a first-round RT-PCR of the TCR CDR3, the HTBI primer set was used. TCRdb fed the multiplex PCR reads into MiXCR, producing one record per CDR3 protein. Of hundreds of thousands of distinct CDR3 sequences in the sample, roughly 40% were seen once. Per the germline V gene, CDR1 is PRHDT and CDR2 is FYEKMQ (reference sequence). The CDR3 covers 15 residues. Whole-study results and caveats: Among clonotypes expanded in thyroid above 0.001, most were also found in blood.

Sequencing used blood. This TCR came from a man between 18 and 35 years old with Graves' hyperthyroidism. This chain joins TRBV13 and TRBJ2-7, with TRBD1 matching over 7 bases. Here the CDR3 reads CASSLGGQAVVELYF. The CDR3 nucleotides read TGTGCCAGCAGCTTAGGAGGACAGGCAGTCGTCGAGCTGTACTTC.